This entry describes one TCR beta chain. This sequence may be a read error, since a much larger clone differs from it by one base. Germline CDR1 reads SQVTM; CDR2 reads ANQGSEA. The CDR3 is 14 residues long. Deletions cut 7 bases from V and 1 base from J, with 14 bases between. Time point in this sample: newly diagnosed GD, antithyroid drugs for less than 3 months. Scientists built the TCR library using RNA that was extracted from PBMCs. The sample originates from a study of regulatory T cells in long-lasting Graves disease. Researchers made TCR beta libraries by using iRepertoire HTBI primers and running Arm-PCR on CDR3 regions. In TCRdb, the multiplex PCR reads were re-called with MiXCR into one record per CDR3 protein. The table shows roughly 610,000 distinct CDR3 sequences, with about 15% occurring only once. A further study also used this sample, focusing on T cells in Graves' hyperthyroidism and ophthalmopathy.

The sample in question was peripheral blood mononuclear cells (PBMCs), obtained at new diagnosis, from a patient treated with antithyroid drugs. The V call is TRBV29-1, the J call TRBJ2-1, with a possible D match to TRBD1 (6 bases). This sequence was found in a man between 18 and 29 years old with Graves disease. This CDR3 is CSAAWGLSYNEQFF. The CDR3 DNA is TGCAGCGCTGCGTGGGGGCTTTCCTACAATGAGCAGTTCTTC.